This T cell receptor (beta chain) was documented in a study of T cells in Graves' hyperthyroidism and ophthalmopathy. Study findings and constraints: Appearing also in blood were most of the thyroid clonotypes expanded above 0.001.

RNA transcripts yielded amplified TCR beta CDR3 regions. HTBI primers drove first-round RT-PCR of the TCR CDR3. TCRdb independently ran MiXCR on the multiplex PCR reads; one entry per CDR3 protein. The data contain 480,000 or so distinct CDR3 sequences, about an eighth of them singletons. Graves' hyperthyroidism was deemed stable given no ophthalmopathy progression within 18 months. CDR1 and CDR2 (germline): GTSNPN, SVGIG (reference sequence). Trimming took 2 bases from V and 2 from J, leaving 14 bases between them. This CDR3 is 15 amino acids long. The table lists this clonotype with many counts. The antigen is unknown.

The sequenced sample was blood. The source is a young woman with Graves' hyperthyroidism. The chain recombines TRBV30 with TRBJ2-3; D might be TRBD1 (6 bases). In nucleotides, the CDR3 is TGTGCCTGGAGTCTGGGGGCGTACGACACAGATACGCAGTATTTT. Translated, it gives CAWSLGAYDTDTQYF.